This T cell receptor beta chain was sequenced during a study of long-term antiretroviral therapy in people with HIV. The length of the CDR3 is 10 residues. Germline lookup yields CDR1 SGDLS and CDR2 YYNGEE. V was pared by 3 bases and J by 4 bases, with 1 base between. Survey level was the resolution at which the v3.0 immunoSEQ assay ran. Generated by immunoSEQ multiplex PCR, the TCRdb table keeps only in-frame clones and is missing some. The sample includes some 21,000 clones, approximately 82% of them seen just once. The V and J genes are TRBV9 and TRBJ1-2, with D hard to call. The source was unsorted PBMCs, collected 0.2 years after starting antiretroviral therapy. This sequence was found in a woman aged 30 to 39 with HIV. The CDR3 sequence is CASSGYGYTF. CDR3 sequence (DNA): TGTGCCAGCAGCGGCTATGGCTACACCTTC.